The 17 T cell receptor beta chains given below trace back to one sample, sequenced in a study of blood T cell repertoires in COVID-19 (TCRdb year 2020). Receptor libraries were prepared by the immunoSEQ multiplex PCR assay. This is the immuneACCESS table as TCRdb keeps it, with only in-frame sequences that have V and J called. A part of the clones is gone; compared with another copy, unresolved V genes explain less than half, and the rest is unexplained. This sample has 180,000 or so clones in its table, and 65% to 90% of those were observed once. The ten most abundant clones make up around 8.2% of the sample. Sequencing was carried out using peripheral blood. The receptors here all came from a man aged 55 to 69 with acute or convalescent COVID-19.

This clone has only one observation. The chain joins TRBV7-3 to TRBJ2-3; no reliable D call. Germline CDR1 and CDR2: SGHTA and FQGTGA. Trimming took off 0 bases at V and 0 bases at J, with 4 bases between the two ends. The CDR3 runs to 14 residues. CDR3 coding DNA: TGTGCCAGCAGCTTAACCCCTAGCACAGATACGCAGTATTTT. As protein: CASSLTPSTDTQYF.

The CDR3 here is CATRWGRENTEAFF. The CDR3 DNA follows: TGTGCCACCAGGTGGGGGAGGGAGAACACTGAAGCTTTCTTT. The chain recombines TRBV15 with TRBJ1-1, with D possibly being TRBD1 (5 bases). The germline V and J ends were trimmed by 6 bases and 1 base, with 12 bases remaining between them. The CDR3 consists of 14 residues. The germline CDR1 and CDR2 sequences are LNHNV and YYDKDF (reference sequence).

The chain couples TRBV5-1 to TRBJ2-2; D gene uncertain. The CDR3 is 12 residues long. V lost 2 bases to trimming and J lost 5 bases, with 4 bases between them. Germline CDR1 reads SGHRS; CDR2 reads YFSETQ. CDR3 region: CASSFGTGELFF. In DNA form, the CDR3 reads TGCGCCAGCAGCTTCGGTACCGGGGAGCTGTTTTTT.

The rearrangement joins TRBV2 to TRBJ1-5, with TRBD1 identical over 8 bases. V was clipped by 10 bases and J by 9 bases; unmatched bases: 11. The CDR3 has 13 residues. The germline gives CDR1 SNHLY, CDR2 FYNNEI. For the CDR3, the DNA is TGTGCCACAAGGGGACAGGTCAATGGGCCCCAGCATTTT. Residues: CATRGQVNGPQHF.

CDR3: CAISEPGLAVVGTDTQYF. CDR3 nucleotide sequence: TGTGCCATCAGTGAACCGGGACTAGCGGTTGTGGGCACAGATACGCAGTATTTT. The chain uses TRBV10-3 and TRBJ2-3, with 11 bases that match TRBD2. With V trimmed by 3 bases and J by 1 base, 9 bases remained unmatched. The V gene's germline CDR1 is ENHRY and CDR2 SYGVKD. The CDR3 is made up of 18 amino acids.

The V gene is TRBV5-1, the J gene TRBJ1-1, with D maybe TRBD1 (6 bases). The CDR3 is 14 residues long. The germline gives CDR1 SGHRS, CDR2 YFSETQ. Deletions cut 2 bases from V and 4 bases from J, with 12 bases between. The CDR3 region is CASSLQGLGTEAFF. In DNA, the CDR3 is TGCGCCAGCAGCTTACAGGGATTAGGCACTGAAGCTTTCTTT.

The gene calls are TRBV21-1 and TRBJ2-4; no check of the table's D call, TRBD1, against the DNA was made. TRBV21-1 is listed as a pseudogene. The CDR3 is 16 amino acids. CDR3: CASSKVTGGCKNIQYF. Written as DNA, the CDR3 is TGTGCCAGCAGCAAAGTGACAGGGGGCTGCAAAAACATTCAGTACTTC.

This clone was observed a handful of times. The rearrangement uses TRBV28 and TRBJ1-2; D unresolved. V gave up 7 bases and J gave up 0 bases, with 9 bases separating them. The CDR3 is made up of 13 amino acids. The germline V gene encodes CDR1 MDHEN and CDR2 SYDVKM. The CDR3 bases are TGTGCCAGCACTAACACAGCTAACTATGGCTACACCTTC. Translation: CASTNTANYGYTF.

This sequence joins TRBV9 and TRBJ1-3; D not certain. Germline CDR1 SGDLS, CDR2 YYNGEE. Trimming cost V 0 bases and J 4 bases, with 5 bases left between them. CDR3 length equals 13 residues. CDR3 DNA sequence: TGTGCCAGCAGCGTAGCGGTGGGAAACACCATATATTTT. This sequence encodes CASSVAVGNTIYF.

J is TRBJ1-6 and V is TRBV28; maybe TRBD1 (6 bases). This CDR3 spans 17 amino acids. Trimming cost V 3 bases and J 3 bases, with 15 bases left between them. The germline gives CDR1 MDHEN, CDR2 SYDVKM. The CDR3 spells CASSLGAGEGYNSPLHF. CDR3 DNA sequence: TGTGCCAGCAGTTTGGGGGCAGGGGAGGGCTATAATTCACCCCTCCACTTT.

The DNA of the CDR3 is TGTGCCAGCAGTTTATTGTTAGCGGGAGGGCCAAGAACCTACGAGCAGTACTTC. It yields the protein CASSLLLAGGPRTYEQYF. The J gene is TRBJ2-7, the V gene TRBV28, with 11 bases lining up with TRBD2. CDR1 and CDR2 (germline): MDHEN, SYDVKM. The V segment lost 1 base and the J segment 2 bases; nucleotides outside the gene matches: 10. There are 18 residues in the CDR3. Combining the CDR3 with reference TRBV28 and TRBJ2-7 gives the whole variable domain DVKVTQSSRYLVKRTGEKVFLECVQDMDHENMFWYRQDPGLGLRLIYFSYDVKMKEKGDIPEGYSVSREKKERFSLILESASTNQTSMYLCASSLLLAGGPRTYEQYFGPGTRLTVT.

The rearrangement uses TRBV6-6 and TRBJ1-2; D gene ambiguous. V was trimmed by 0 bases and J by 8 bases, leaving 10 bases between them. Germline CDR1 is MNHNY and CDR2 is SVGAGI (reference sequence). The CDR3 is 13 amino acids. This CDR3 is CASSYSGGGGYTF. The CDR3 DNA reads as TGTGCCAGCAGTTACTCGGGTGGAGGAGGCTACACCTTC.

The chain joins TRBV7-2 to TRBJ1-1; D remains unclear. Germline V gene data show CDR1 as SGHTA and CDR2 as FQGNSA. The V and J ends lost 5 bases and 8 bases respectively, with 9 bases between them. This CDR3 has 11 residues. CDR3 sequence: CASSRGSEAFF. CDR3 DNA sequence: TGTGCCAGCAGCCGAGGCAGCGAAGCTTTCTTT.

V is TRBV7-6 and J is TRBJ2-5, with TRBD2 identical over 8 bases. Per germline, CDR1 SGHVS and CDR2 FNYEAQ. There are 19 residues in the CDR3. Unmatched junction bases numbered 21, after V lost 4 bases and J lost 5 bases. The CDR3 coding sequence is TGTGCCAGCAGCTCAAACCCCCGACTATGGAAGAGCGGGAGTGAGACCCAGTACTTC. This codes for CASSSNPRLWKSGSETQYF.

The rearrangement joins TRBV5-1 to TRBJ2-7, with a possible D match to TRBD2 (5 bases). Germline V gene data show CDR1 as SGHRS and CDR2 as YFSETQ. The CDR3 runs to 14 residues. The V and J ends lost 2 bases and 7 bases respectively, with 16 bases between them. CDR3 protein: CASSFPSRNAEQYF. DNA of the CDR3: TGCGCCAGCAGCTTTCCTAGCCGGAATGCGGAGCAGTACTTC.

V and J are TRBV10-1 and TRBJ2-1, with TRBD2 identical over 13 bases. The V and J ends lost 4 bases and 4 bases, in that order; junction bases with no gene match: 10. The CDR3 extends over 18 amino acids. The germline V gene encodes CDR1 WNHNN and CDR2 SYGVQD (reference sequence). CDR3 DNA sequence: TGCGCCAGCAGTGGGGTCCGGACTAGCGGGAGTTCTTACAATGAGCAGTTCTTC. Amino acids: CASSGVRTSGSSYNEQFF.

This rearrangement joins TRBV5-1 to TRBJ2-7; TRBD1 matches 9 bases. The length of the CDR3 is 14 residues. Germline CDR1 SGHRS, CDR2 YFSETQ. Trimming at V came to 4 bases and at J to 9 bases, leaving 11 bases not matched to a gene. CDR3 loop: CASSATGTGFGQYF. CDR3 bases: TGCGCCAGCAGCGCCACCGGGACAGGGTTCGGGCAGTACTTC. The full variable domain, with the rest looked up from reference TRBV5-1 and TRBJ2-7, is KAGVTQTPRYLIKTRGQQVTLSCSPISGHRSVSWYQQTPGQGLQFLFEYFSETQRNKGNFPGRFSGRQFSNSRSEMNVSTLELGDSALYLCASSATGTGFGQYFGPGTRLTVT.